These T cell receptor beta chains were read from a single sample in a study of blood T cell repertoires in COVID-19. Only in-frame clones appear in the TCRdb table, and some are missing; sequencing was by immunoSEQ multiplex PCR. The sample shows under 200,000 clones, roughly 84% of them seen only once. The sample comprised peripheral blood. These receptors were collected from a woman between 45 and 65 years old with COVID-19, enrolled during active disease. Each CDR3 is given with its conserved first and last residue. The D gene is left open where the match is weak. Where a row states a size, it is once, few, many or the class of an expanded clone; other rows omit it.

length	size	J	D	V	DNA	CDR3
13	.	TRBJ1-1	.	TRBV10-2	TGCGCCAGCAGTGAGTCGAGGAACACTGAAGCTTTCTTT	CASSESRNTEAFF
16	.	TRBJ2-3	TRBD2	TRBV19	TGTGCCAGTAGTATGAGACTAGCGGGGGGCCCGGATACGCAGTATTTT	CASSMRLAGGPDTQYF
14	.	TRBJ1-4	TRBD1	TRBV19	TGTGCCAGTAGTTACGGGACAGCTAATGAAAAACTGTTTTTT	CASSYGTANEKLFF
14	.	TRBJ2-3	TRBD1	TRBV6-5	TGTGCCAGCAGGACAGGGGCGGGTACAGATACGCAGTATTTT	CASRTGAGTDTQYF
15	.	TRBJ1-1	.	TRBV7-9	TGTGCCAGCAGAGACCAGGGTAATTGGGACACTGAAGCTTTCTTT	CASRDQGNWDTEAFF
15	.	TRBJ2-7	.	TRBV11-3	TGTGCCAGCAGCTTAGATGCAGCAGGGCGGCGCGAGCAGTACTTC	CASSLDAAGRREQYF
13	.	TRBJ1-2	.	TRBV25-1	TGTGCTAGCAGTGATCGGGGGGCGCTCGGCTACACCTTC	CASSDRGALGYTF
15	few	TRBJ1-6	.	TRBV6-1	TGTGCCAGCAGTGAGGGACTTACCTATAATTCACCCCTCCACTTT	CASSEGLTYNSPLHF
14	.	TRBJ2-3	.	TRBV6-5	TGTGCCAGCAGTTTCTCTGGGGCTACAGATACGCAGTATTTT	CASSFSGATDTQYF
16	.	TRBJ2-7	TRBD2	TRBV4-1	TGCGCCAGCAGCCAAGATTCGGCGGGGGGAGTCTACGAGCAGTACTTC	CASSQDSAGGVYEQYF
13	once	TRBJ1-4	.	TRBV12-3/TRBV12-4	TGTGCCAGCAAACAGGCAACTAATGAAAAACTGTTTTTT	CASKQATNEKLFF
14	once	TRBJ1-3	TRBD1	TRBV6-5	TGTGCCAGCAGTCTACGGACAGGGGGAAACACCATATATTTT	CASSLRTGGNTIYF
14	few	TRBJ2-4	TRBD1	TRBV11-3	TGTGCCAGCAGCTCCGTTAGACAGGGGGACATTCAGTACTTC	CASSSVRQGDIQYF
13	once	TRBJ1-2	.	TRBV29-1	TGCAGCGTCCGGGACATAGCTAACTATGGCTACACCTTC	CSVRDIANYGYTF